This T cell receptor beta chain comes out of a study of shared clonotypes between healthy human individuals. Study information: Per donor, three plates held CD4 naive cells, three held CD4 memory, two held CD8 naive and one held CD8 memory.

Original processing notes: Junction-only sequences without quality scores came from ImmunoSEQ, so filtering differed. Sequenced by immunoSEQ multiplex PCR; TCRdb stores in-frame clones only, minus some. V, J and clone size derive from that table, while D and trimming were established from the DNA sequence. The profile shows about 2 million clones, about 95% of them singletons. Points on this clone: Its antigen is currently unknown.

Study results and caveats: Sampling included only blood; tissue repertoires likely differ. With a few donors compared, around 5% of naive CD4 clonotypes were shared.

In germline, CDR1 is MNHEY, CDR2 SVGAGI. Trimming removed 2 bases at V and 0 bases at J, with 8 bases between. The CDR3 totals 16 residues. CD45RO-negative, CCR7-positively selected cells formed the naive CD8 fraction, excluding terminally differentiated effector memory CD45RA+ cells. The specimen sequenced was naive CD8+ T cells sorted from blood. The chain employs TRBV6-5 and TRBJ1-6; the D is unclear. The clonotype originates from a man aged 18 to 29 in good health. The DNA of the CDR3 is TGTGCCAGCAGTTACAACGGTCCCTCCTATAATTCACCCCTCCACTTT. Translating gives CASSYNGPSYNSPLHF.